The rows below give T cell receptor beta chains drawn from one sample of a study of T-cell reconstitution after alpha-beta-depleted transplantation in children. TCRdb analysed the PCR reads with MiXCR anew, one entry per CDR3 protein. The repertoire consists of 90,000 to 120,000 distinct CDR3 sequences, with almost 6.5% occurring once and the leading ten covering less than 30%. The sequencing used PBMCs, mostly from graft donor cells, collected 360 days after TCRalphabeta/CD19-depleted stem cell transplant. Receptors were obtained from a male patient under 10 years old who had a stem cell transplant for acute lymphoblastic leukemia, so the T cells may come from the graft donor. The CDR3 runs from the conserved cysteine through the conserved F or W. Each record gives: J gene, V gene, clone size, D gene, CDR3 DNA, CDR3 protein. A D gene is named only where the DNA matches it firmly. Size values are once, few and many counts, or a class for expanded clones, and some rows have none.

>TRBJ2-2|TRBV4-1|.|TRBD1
TGCGCCAGCAGCCTCAAGTGGGGGACAGGGTCGGTGACCACCGGGGAGCTGTTTTTT
CASSLKWGTGSVTTGELFF
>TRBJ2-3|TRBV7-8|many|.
TGTGCCAGCAGCTTAGATGGATTACACCTTACGCAGTATTTT
CASSLDGLHLTQYF
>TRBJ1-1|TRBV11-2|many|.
TGTGCCAGCAGCTTAGCCGGAGCCCCGAACACTGAAGCTTTCTTT
CASSLAGAPNTEAFF
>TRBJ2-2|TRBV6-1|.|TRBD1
TGTGCCAGCAGTATTTCCGGGACAGGAGGTTTAGCCGGGGAGCTGTTTTTT
CASSISGTGGLAGELFF
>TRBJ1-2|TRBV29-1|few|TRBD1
TGCAGCACTTGGACAGGGGCAGGACCATATGGCTACACCTTC
CSTWTGAGPYGYTF
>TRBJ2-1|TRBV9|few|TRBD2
TGTGCCAGCAGCCCTAGCGGACTACGAGTGGGGCAGTTCTTC
CASSPSGLRVGQFF
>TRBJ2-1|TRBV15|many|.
TGTGCCACCAGCAGCCTGCCGTACGCAGCAAACAATGAGCAGTTCTTC
CATSSLPYAANNEQFF
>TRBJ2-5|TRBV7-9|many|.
TGTGCCAGCAGCTTAGACAGGTCTCCGGGCCAGTACTTC
CASSLDRSPGQYF
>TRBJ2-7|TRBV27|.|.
TGTGCCAGCAGTTTAGGCAGAAGTCACGAGCAGTACTTC
CASSLGRSHEQYF
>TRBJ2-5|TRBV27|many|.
TGTGCCAGCAGTTTATGGGGTGGGGAGACCCAGTACTTC
CASSLWGGETQYF
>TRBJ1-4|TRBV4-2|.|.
TGTGCCAGCAGCCAAGGAATCAGGATTGGCGATCTGTTTTTT
CASSQGIRIGDLFF
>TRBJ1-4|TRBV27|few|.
TGTGCCAGCAGTTTCCGTTACCAGGGGCTCCAGAATGAAAAACTGTTTTTT
CASSFRYQGLQNEKLFF
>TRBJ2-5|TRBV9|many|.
TGTGCCAGCAGCGTTGACGGGGCGAGGGAGACCCAGTACTTC
CASSVDGARETQYF
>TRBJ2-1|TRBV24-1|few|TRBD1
TGTGCCACCAGTGATCCGGGGACAGGGCTCATCCCCTACAATGAGCAGTTCTTC
CATSDPGTGLIPYNEQFF
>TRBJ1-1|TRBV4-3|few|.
TGCGCCAGCAGTCCTTGGGGTGCGAACACTGAAGCTTTCTTT
CASSPWGANTEAFF
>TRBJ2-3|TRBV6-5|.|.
TGTGCCAGCAGTTACGGTAGCTCCGGAGATACGCAGTATTTT
CASSYGSSGDTQYF
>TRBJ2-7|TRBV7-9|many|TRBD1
TGTGCCAGCAGCGACGGGACAGGGCCCTACGAGCAGTACTTC
CASSDGTGPYEQYF